This T cell receptor beta chain was observed in a study of radiotherapy plus CTLA-4 blockade in lung cancer. About the research overall: Objective response was observed in more than 15% of patients, and disease control in roughly 31%. The study, taken as a whole, reports: Following radiotherapy plus ipilimumab, tumor-derived TCR clones expanded in the blood. Early clone dynamics of blood T cells, plus interferon-beta, reportedly predicted response best.

Focal radiation and CTLA-4 blockade (ipilimumab) were tested in chemo-refractory metastatic non-small-cell lung cancer patients. Here immunoSEQ multiplex PCR was the method, and the copy in TCRdb shows in-frame clones only, minus some. The sample lists about 43,000 clones; less than 75% were seen once. As concerns this clone: Its specificity is unknown.

The V gene's germline CDR1 is MNHEY and CDR2 SMNVEV (reference sequence). V lost 5 bases and J lost 4; bases outside the gene matches: 8. The CDR3 runs to 16 residues. The sequenced sample was peripheral blood, obtained from a patient treated with radiotherapy plus ipilimumab. The V gene is TRBV27, the J gene TRBJ2-1; 10 nucleotides align to TRBD1. This TCR came from a human donor with non-small cell lung cancer who had a partial response to radiotherapy plus ipilimumab. The CDR3 spells CASSPRPGQGYNEQFF. The CDR3 DNA reads TGTGCCAGCAGTCCTCGCCCGGGACAGGGGTACAATGAGCAGTTCTTC.